These 2 T cell receptor beta chains originate from one sample sequenced in a study of shared clonotypes between healthy human individuals. Libraries were prepared by immunoSEQ multiplex PCR; TCRdb keeps only in-frame clonotypes and omits some of them. The table lists about 490,000 clones, approximately 82% of them singletons. Source material: PBMCs. These receptors were collected from a woman in her 40s in good health. Some clones in this sample may be carry-over from other donors' samples.

The V call is TRBV10-3, the J call TRBJ2-3; D is perhaps TRBD2 (6 bases). Germline V gene data show CDR1 as ENHRY and CDR2 as SYGVKD. With 6 bases removed from V and 6 bases from J, the gap between germline ends came to 13 bases. The CDR3 loop spans 13 amino acids. The CDR3 region has the DNA TGTGCCATCAGGAAGGAGGGCTGGGATACGCAGTATTTT. It yields the protein CAIRKEGWDTQYF.

The chain recombines TRBV27 with TRBJ1-1; D perhaps matches TRBD1 (6 bases). The CDR3 is made up of 14 amino acids. Germline-derived CDR1 and CDR2 are MNHEY and SMNVEV (reference sequence). Trimming took 3 bases from V and 1 from J, leaving 9 bases between them. As DNA, the CDR3 is TGTGCCAGCAGTTTTGGGGGCTGGAACACTGAAGCTTTCTTT. Encoded protein: CASSFGGWNTEAFF.